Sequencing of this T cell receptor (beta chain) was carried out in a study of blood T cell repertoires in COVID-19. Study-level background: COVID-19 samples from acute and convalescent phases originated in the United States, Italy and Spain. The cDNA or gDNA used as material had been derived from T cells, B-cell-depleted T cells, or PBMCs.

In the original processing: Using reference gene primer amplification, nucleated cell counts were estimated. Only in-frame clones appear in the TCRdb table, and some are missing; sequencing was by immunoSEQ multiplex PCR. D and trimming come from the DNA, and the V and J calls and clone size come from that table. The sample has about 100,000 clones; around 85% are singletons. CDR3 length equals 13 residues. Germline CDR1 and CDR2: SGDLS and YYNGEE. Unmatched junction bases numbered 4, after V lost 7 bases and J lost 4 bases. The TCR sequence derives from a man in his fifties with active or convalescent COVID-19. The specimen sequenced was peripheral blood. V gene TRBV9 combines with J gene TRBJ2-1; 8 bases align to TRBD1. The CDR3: CASGTGLYNEQFF. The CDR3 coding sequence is TGTGCCAGCGGGACAGGATTATACAATGAGCAGTTCTTC.